Listed below are T cell receptor beta chains from one sample, sequenced in a study of blood T cell repertoires in COVID-19. Profiling relied on immunoSEQ multiplex PCR, and the TCRdb table lists in-frame clones only, not all of them. The sample records 25,000 to 30,000 clones, roughly 94% being singletons. Sequencing used peripheral blood. The receptor source for this set is a human donor with active COVID-19. The donor label of this sample is uncertain. Both conserved end residues are part of each CDR3. A D gene is named only where the DNA matches it firmly. Size is stated for part of the rows, as once, few or many counts, or as a class when the clone is expanded.

clone_size: .
v_call: TRBV5-1
j_call: TRBJ2-1
d_call: TRBD1
cdr3_nt: TGCGCCAGCAGCAGACAGGGGGCTCTTGAGCAGTTCTTC
cdr3_aa: CASSRQGALEQFF

clone_size: .
v_call: TRBV19
j_call: TRBJ1-1
d_call: .
cdr3_nt: TGTGCCAGTAGTATTTCCAGGAACACTGAAGCTTTCTTT
cdr3_aa: CASSISRNTEAFF

clone_size: .
v_call: TRBV30
j_call: TRBJ2-4
d_call: .
cdr3_nt: TGTGCCTGGAGACAGGACGGCAGGAACATTCAGTACTTC
cdr3_aa: CAWRQDGRNIQYF

clone_size: .
v_call: TRBV16
j_call: TRBJ1-1
d_call: .
cdr3_nt: TGTGCCAGCAGCCAAATCCCCCGGGCTGAAGCTTTCTTT
cdr3_aa: CASSQIPRAEAFF

clone_size: .
v_call: TRBV18
j_call: TRBJ1-1
d_call: .
cdr3_nt: TGTGCCAGCTCACCTGAGATAGGGAGAACTGAAGCTTTCTTT
cdr3_aa: CASSPEIGRTEAFF

clone_size: .
v_call: TRBV6-5
j_call: TRBJ2-7
d_call: .
cdr3_nt: TGTGCCAGCAGTTACGAACGGCAGGGCCGAAACGAGCAGTACTTC
cdr3_aa: CASSYERQGRNEQYF

clone_size: .
v_call: TRBV5-1
j_call: TRBJ2-7
d_call: .
cdr3_nt: TGCGCCAGCAGCTTGGGACAGAGCTCCTACGAGCAGTACTTC
cdr3_aa: CASSLGQSSYEQYF

clone_size: few
v_call: TRBV27
j_call: TRBJ2-7
d_call: .
cdr3_nt: TGTGCCAGCAGTTTAGGAATCAGGGCTTCTTACGAGCAGTACTTC
cdr3_aa: CASSLGIRASYEQYF

clone_size: once
v_call: TRBV7-8
j_call: TRBJ2-1
d_call: TRBD2
cdr3_nt: TGTGCCAGCAGCTTACCCGTAGCGGGAGGCACCTACAATGAGCAGTTCTTC
cdr3_aa: CASSLPVAGGTYNEQFF

clone_size: .
v_call: TRBV10-3
j_call: TRBJ2-3
d_call: TRBD2
cdr3_nt: TGTGCCATCAGGGGGAATCGCGGGGGGCGCACAGATACGCAGTATTTT
cdr3_aa: CAIRGNRGGRTDTQYF

clone_size: .
v_call: TRBV7-8
j_call: TRBJ2-7
d_call: TRBD1
cdr3_nt: TGTGCCAGCAGCCGACGCGGGACAGGGCCTTCCTACGAGCAGTACTTC
cdr3_aa: CASSRRGTGPSYEQYF

clone_size: .
v_call: TRBV27
j_call: TRBJ2-7
d_call: .
cdr3_nt: TGTGCCAGCAGTTGGTCGACACAAGGATACGAGCAGTACTTC
cdr3_aa: CASSWSTQGYEQYF

clone_size: .
v_call: TRBV6-4
j_call: TRBJ2-5
d_call: TRBD2
cdr3_nt: TGTGCCAGCAGCCCTAGCGGGGGGTTCCAAGAGACCCAGTACTTC
cdr3_aa: CASSPSGGFQETQYF

clone_size: .
v_call: TRBV30
j_call: TRBJ1-6
d_call: .
cdr3_nt: TGTGCCTGGAGTGGGGACATTGGATCACCCCTCCACTTT
cdr3_aa: CAWSGDIGSPLHF

clone_size: .
v_call: TRBV7-2
j_call: TRBJ2-4
d_call: .
cdr3_nt: TGTGCCAGCAGCTTAGGATTTCGGGGGGCGAACATTCAGTACTTC
cdr3_aa: CASSLGFRGANIQYF

clone_size: .
v_call: TRBV3-1/TRBV3-2
j_call: TRBJ2-7
d_call: .
cdr3_nt: TGTGCCAGCAGCCAAGGCGGGACAGCGGGTCTTGAGCAGTACTTC
cdr3_aa: CASSQGGTAGLEQYF

clone_size: .
v_call: TRBV6-6
j_call: TRBJ2-7
d_call: .
cdr3_nt: TGTGCCAGCATCTCCTCTAGCAATTCCATCTACGAGCAGTACTTC
cdr3_aa: CASISSSNSIYEQYF

clone_size: .
v_call: TRBV7-9
j_call: TRBJ1-6
d_call: .
cdr3_nt: TGTGCCAGCAGCCAGGACAGTAGGAATTCACCCCTCCACTTT
cdr3_aa: CASSQDSRNSPLHF

clone_size: few
v_call: TRBV9
j_call: TRBJ2-1
d_call: .
cdr3_nt: TGTGCCAGCAGCAAAGAGGGGGTGGCCGGGAATGAGCAGTTCTTC
cdr3_aa: CASSKEGVAGNEQFF

clone_size: .
v_call: TRBV19
j_call: TRBJ2-1
d_call: TRBD2
cdr3_nt: TGTGCCAGTAGTTCCGGAAGGGCGGGAGGGAACAATGAGCAGTTCTTC
cdr3_aa: CASSSGRAGGNNEQFF